Listed below are T cell receptor beta chains from one sample, sequenced in a study of blood T cell repertoires in COVID-19. Data came from immunoSEQ multiplex PCR; TCRdb stores just in-frame clones and leaves some out. The sample shows about 340,000 clones, more than 85% of them seen only once. Specimen: PBMCs or T cells enriched from blood (not recorded which). These receptors came from a woman aged 25-40 years who had recovered from COVID-19. CDR3s include the opening cysteine and the closing phenylalanine or tryptophan. The D gene is left open where the match is weak.

J | V | D | CDR3
TRBJ2-7 | TRBV13 | - | CASSLVLAYEQYF
TRBJ2-2 | TRBV2 | TRBD2 | CASSERRGGLGELFF
TRBJ1-3 | TRBV4-2 | TRBD1 | CASSQAGGAGNTIYF
TRBJ2-1 | TRBV2 | TRBD1 | CASSGDRGRVREQFF
TRBJ1-1 | TRBV7-9 | TRBD1 | CASSARSGQGATEAFF
TRBJ1-2 | TRBV2 | - | CASSEATTGGGYTF
TRBJ1-5 | TRBV10-2 | - | CASSEFAGSNQPQHF
TRBJ1-2 | TRBV27 | - | CASSLDDTGIYGYTF
TRBJ1-5 | TRBV30 | TRBD1 | CAWSGTGGQPQHF
TRBJ2-1 | TRBV4-3 | - | CASSQDKRSYNEQFF
TRBJ2-7 | TRBV5-6 | TRBD1 | CASSLGQGAPYEQYF
TRBJ2-7 | TRBV2 | - | CANERGYEQYF
TRBJ1-1 | TRBV6-5 | - | CAASRVGRMNTEAFF
TRBJ1-5 | TRBV4-3 | - | CASSQSWGGEQPQHF
TRBJ2-7 | TRBV5-1 | TRBD1 | CASSLMGTGKRHEQYF